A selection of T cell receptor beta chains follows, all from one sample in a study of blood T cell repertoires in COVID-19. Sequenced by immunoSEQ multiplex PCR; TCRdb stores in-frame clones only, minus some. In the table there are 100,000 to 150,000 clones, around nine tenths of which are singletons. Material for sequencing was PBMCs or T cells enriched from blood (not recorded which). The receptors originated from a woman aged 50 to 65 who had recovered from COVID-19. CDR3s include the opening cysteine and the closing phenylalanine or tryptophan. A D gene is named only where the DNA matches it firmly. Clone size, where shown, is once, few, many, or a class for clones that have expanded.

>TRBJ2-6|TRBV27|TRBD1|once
TGTGCCAGCAGTTCGGACAGGGGGTCTTCTGGGGCCAACGTCCTGACTTTC
CASSSDRGSSGANVLTF
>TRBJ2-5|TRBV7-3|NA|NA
TGTGCCAGCAGCTCCTCGACCCCTGGTTCAGGGACCCAGTACTTC
CASSSSTPGSGTQYF
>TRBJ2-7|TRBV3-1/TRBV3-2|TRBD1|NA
TGTGCCAGCAGCCAAGATAGGCGGACAGGGGCCTACGAGCAGTACTTC
CASSQDRRTGAYEQYF
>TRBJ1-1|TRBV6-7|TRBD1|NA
TGTGCCAGCAGCGGACAGGACGGGGTTGGGGCTTTCTTT
CASSGQDGVGAFF
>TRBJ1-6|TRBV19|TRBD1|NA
TGTGCCAGTAGTATTGGACAGGGCAATTCACCCCTCCACTTT
CASSIGQGNSPLHF
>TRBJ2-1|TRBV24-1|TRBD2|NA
TGTGCCACCAGTGAGGGGACTAGCGGGGGGGCTTCCTACAATGAGCAGTTCTTC
CATSEGTSGGASYNEQFF
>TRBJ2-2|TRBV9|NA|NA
TGTGCCAGCAGCGCCGCCGACATGGTCGGAACCGGGGAGCTGTTTTTT
CASSAADMVGTGELFF
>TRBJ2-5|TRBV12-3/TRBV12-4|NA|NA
TGTGCCAGCAGTTTCAAGGGGGACCAGTACTTC
CASSFKGDQYF
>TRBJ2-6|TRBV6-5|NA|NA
TGTGCCAGCAGTCTACAGGGCTCCGGGGCCAACGTCCTGACTTTC
CASSLQGSGANVLTF
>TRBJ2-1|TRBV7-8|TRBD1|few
TGTGCCAGCAGCTTCCTCGGGACAGGGGTCAATGAGCAGTTCTTC
CASSFLGTGVNEQFF
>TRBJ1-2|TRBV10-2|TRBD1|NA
TGCGCCACCTCGGACAGGGGGCGTGGTGGCTACACCTTC
CATSDRGRGGYTF
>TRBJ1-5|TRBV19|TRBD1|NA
TGTGCCAGTAGCGCCGAGGACAGGGATTACAATCAGCCCCAGCATTTT
CASSAEDRDYNQPQHF
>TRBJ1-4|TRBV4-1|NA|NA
TGCGCCAGCAGCCAAGTGGCACAGGGTAATGAAAAACTGTTTTTT
CASSQVAQGNEKLFF
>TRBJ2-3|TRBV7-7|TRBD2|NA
TGTGCTAGCAGCTTCTCGGGGGGGCCGGAAGATACGCAGTATTTT
CASSFSGGPEDTQYF
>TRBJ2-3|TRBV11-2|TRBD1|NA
TGTGCCAGCAGCACATCGACAGGGGGCCTCACAGATACGCAGTATTTT
CASSTSTGGLTDTQYF
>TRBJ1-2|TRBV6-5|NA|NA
TGTGCCAGCAGTACGCCCCGTGGGGGCAACTATGGCTACACCTTC
CASSTPRGGNYGYTF
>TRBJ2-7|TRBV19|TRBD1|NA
TGTGCCAGTAGTTCCAGGACAGGGGGCGCCTACGAGCAGTACTTC
CASSSRTGGAYEQYF
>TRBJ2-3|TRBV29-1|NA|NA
TGCAGCGTTGAATCGGGATTCAGGGGAGCAGATACGCAGTATTTT
CSVESGFRGADTQYF
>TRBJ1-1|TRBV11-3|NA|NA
TGTGCCAGCAGCTTAGTGTCTGGGGCCAAATCAAACACTGAAGCTTTCTTT
CASSLVSGAKSNTEAFF
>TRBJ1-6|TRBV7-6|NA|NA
TGTGCCAGCAGCTTAGAGAGCAGGGGTTCTAATTCACCCCTCCACTTT
CASSLESRGSNSPLHF
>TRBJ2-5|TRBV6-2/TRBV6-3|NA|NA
TGTGCCAGCAGGCCTTTGGGGGGAGAGACCCAGTACTTC
CASRPLGGETQYF
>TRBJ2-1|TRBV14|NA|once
TGTGCCAGCAGCCAAACCGACTTTTCCTACAATGAGCAGTTCTTC
CASSQTDFSYNEQFF
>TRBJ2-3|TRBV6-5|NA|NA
TGTGCCAGCAGTTCTAGCACAGATACGCAGTATTTT
CASSSSTDTQYF
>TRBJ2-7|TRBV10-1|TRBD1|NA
TGCGCCAGCAGTGAGTCGAGGGGGCAGGACTCCTACGAGCAGTACTTC
CASSESRGQDSYEQYF
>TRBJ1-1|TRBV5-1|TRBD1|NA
TGCGCCAGCAGCCTGGGGACAGGAGGGAACACTGAAGCTTTCTTT
CASSLGTGGNTEAFF
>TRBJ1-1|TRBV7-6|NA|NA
TGTGCCAGCAGCCCAGGAGGTAGTGTTGCTTTCTTT
CASSPGGSVAFF
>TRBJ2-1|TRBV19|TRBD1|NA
TGTGCCAGTAATTTCGGGACAGGGGGCATTAATGAGCAGTTCTTC
CASNFGTGGINEQFF
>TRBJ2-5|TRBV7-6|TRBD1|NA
TGTGCCAGCAGCGCAACCATCGGGACAGGATTAGAGACCCAGTACTTC
CASSATIGTGLETQYF
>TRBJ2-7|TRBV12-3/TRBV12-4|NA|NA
TGTGCCAGCAGTTTCGGTACAGCCTACGAGCAGTACTTC
CASSFGTAYEQYF
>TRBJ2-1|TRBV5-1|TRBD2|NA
TGCGCCAGCAGCTTGAGTAGCGGGGGGGCCGGTGAGCAGTTCTTC
CASSLSSGGAGEQFF
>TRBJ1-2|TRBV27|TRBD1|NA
TGTGCCAGCAGGGACAGGGTCTATGGCTACACCTTC
CASRDRVYGYTF
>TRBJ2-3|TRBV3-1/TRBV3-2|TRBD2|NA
TGTGCCAGCAGTCGTAACCCCCGGGGGGGGGATACGCAGTATTTT
CASSRNPRGGDTQYF
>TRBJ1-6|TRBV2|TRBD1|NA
TGTGCCAGCAGAGGGACAGTTTATAATTCACCCCTCCACTTT
CASRGTVYNSPLHF
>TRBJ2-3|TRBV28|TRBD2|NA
TGTGCCAGCAGTTACCTTCAGGGTAGCGGGGCAGATACGCAGTATTTT
CASSYLQGSGADTQYF
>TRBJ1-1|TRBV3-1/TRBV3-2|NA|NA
TGTGCCAGCAGCCAAGATGGACAGAGAGAAGCTTTCTTT
CASSQDGQREAFF
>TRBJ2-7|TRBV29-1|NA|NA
TGCAGCGTTGATGGGTTGGGCAGGGACGAGCAGTACTTC
CSVDGLGRDEQYF
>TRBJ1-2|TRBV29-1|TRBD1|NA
TGCAGCGTGTTACAGGGGACTGGGGATGGCTACACCTTC
CSVLQGTGDGYTF
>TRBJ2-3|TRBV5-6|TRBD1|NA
TGTGCCAGCAGCCCAGAACCGGGACAGATCACAGATACGCAGTATTTT
CASSPEPGQITDTQYF
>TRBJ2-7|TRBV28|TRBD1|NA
TGTGCCAGCAGGTGGACAGGGGCTTTCGAGCAGTACTTC
CASRWTGAFEQYF
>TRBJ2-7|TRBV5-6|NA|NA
TGTGCCAGCAGAGAAAGAGGGGGACGTCAGTTGCAGTACTTC
CASRERGGRQLQYF
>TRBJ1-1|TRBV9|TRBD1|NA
TGTGCCAGCAGCGCGGATGGGACAGGGGAAGCTTTCTTT
CASSADGTGEAFF
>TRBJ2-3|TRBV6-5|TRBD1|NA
TGTGCCAGCAGCCAGACAGGGAGTTACGATACGCAGTATTTT
CASSQTGSYDTQYF
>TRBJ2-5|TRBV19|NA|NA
TGTGCCACCCAGCCCCAACACCGGGTGCTAAGAGACCCAGGGAAACCCCAGTACTTC
CATQPQHRVLRDPGKPQYF
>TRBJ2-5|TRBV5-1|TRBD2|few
TGCGCCAGCAGCTTCAGCGGGGGGGAGACCCAGTACTTC
CASSFSGGETQYF
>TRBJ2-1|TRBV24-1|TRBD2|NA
TGTGCCGAAAGTTTTGGGGGGACTATCAATGAGCAGTTCTTC
CAESFGGTINEQFF
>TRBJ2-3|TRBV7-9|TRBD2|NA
TGTGCCAGCAGCTTACGGCCCATTAGAGCGGGGGGGTACACAGATACGCAGTATTTT
CASSLRPIRAGGYTDTQYF
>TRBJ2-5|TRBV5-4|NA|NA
TGTGCCAGCAGTTCGTACAGGATAAACCAAGAGACCCAGTACTTC
CASSSYRINQETQYF
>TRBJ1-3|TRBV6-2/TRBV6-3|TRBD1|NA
TGTGCCAGCAGTTCCTGGACAGGACCTACTGGAAACACCATATATTTT
CASSSWTGPTGNTIYF
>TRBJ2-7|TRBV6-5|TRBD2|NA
TGTGCCAGCAGTTACTCGAGCGGGGGGGCCTACGAGCAGTACTTC
CASSYSSGGAYEQYF
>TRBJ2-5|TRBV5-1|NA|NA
TGCGCCAGCAGCCCCGGGGGGGACAGCCAAGAGACCCAGTACTTC
CASSPGGDSQETQYF
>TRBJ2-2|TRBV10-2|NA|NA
TGCGCCAGCAGCTCCACAGGGACGAACACCGGGGAGCTGTTTTTT
CASSSTGTNTGELFF
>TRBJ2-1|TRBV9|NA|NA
TGTGCCAGCAGCGCCGATCTGCCGGTAGGGGGCAATGAGCAGTTCTTC
CASSADLPVGGNEQFF
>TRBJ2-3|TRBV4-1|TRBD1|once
TGCGCCAGCAGCATCCGACAGGGGCGAGATACGCAGTATTTT
CASSIRQGRDTQYF
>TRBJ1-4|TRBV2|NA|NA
TGTGCCAGCAGTAACGAGAGGGGGACCTACGAAAAACTGTTTTTT
CASSNERGTYEKLFF
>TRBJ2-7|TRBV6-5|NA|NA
TGTGCTTCAGTACGCTCCTACGAGCAGTACTTC
CASVRSYEQYF
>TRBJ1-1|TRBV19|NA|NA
TGTGCCAGTAGTGACAGTGAGAACACTGAAGCTTTCTTT
CASSDSENTEAFF
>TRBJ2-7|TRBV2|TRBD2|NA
TGTGCCAGCAGACCTAGCGGACTCCTAGCCGGCGAGCAGTACTTC
CASRPSGLLAGEQYF
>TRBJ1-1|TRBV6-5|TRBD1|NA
TGTGCCAGCACTGGGACAGGGGGCACTGAAGCTTTCTTT
CASTGTGGTEAFF